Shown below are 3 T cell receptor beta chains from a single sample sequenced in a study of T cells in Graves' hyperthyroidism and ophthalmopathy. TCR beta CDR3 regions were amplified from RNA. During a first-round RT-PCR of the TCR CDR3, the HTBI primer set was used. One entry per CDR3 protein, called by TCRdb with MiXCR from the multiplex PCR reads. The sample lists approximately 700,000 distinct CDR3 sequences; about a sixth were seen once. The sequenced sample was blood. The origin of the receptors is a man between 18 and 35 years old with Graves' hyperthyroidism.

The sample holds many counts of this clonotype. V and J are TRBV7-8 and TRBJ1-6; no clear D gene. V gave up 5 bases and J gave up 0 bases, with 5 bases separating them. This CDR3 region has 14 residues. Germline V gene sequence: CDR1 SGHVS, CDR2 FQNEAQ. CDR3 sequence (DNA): TGTGCCAGCAGCCGGAGCTCCTATAATTCACCCCTCCACTTT. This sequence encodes CASSRSSYNSPLHF.

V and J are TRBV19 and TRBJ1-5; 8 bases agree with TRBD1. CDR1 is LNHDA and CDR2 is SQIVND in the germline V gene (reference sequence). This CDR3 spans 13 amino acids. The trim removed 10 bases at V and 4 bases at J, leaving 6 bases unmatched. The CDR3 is CATPDRANQPQHF. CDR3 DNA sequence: TGTGCCACCCCGGACAGGGCTAATCAGCCCCAGCATTTT.

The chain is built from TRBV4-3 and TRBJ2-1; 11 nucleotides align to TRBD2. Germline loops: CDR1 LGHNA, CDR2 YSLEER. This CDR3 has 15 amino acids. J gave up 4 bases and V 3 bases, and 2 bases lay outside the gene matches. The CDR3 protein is CASSQTSGAYNEQFF. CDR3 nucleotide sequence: TGCGCCAGCAGCCAGACTAGCGGGGCTTACAATGAGCAGTTCTTC.